The entry below gives a single T cell receptor beta chain sequence along with its context. The data are from a study of blood T cell repertoires in COVID-19. Across the whole study: The United States, Italy and Spain supplied acute and convalescent COVID-19 samples. PBMCs, B-cell-depleted T cells, or T cells were the source of the cDNA or gDNA that made up the material.

Trimming removed 10 bases from V and 10 bases from J; junction bases left unmatched: 18. This CDR3 has 14 residues. Germline V CDR1 and CDR2: MDHEN, SYDVKM. TCRdb keeps only in-frame clones here, not all; method: immunoSEQ multiplex PCR. This sample has roughly 70,000 clones, with roughly 90% found just once. The sequence was collected from a man in his fifties with acute or convalescent COVID-19. The genes are TRBV28 and TRBJ2-5; TRBD1 matches 7 bases. Sequences were obtained from peripheral blood. CDR3 DNA: TGTGCCACCTTCCGGGACAGTCCAACTGGGGGCCAGTACTTC. Translating gives CATFRDSPTGGQYF.